The 32 T cell receptor beta chains in this list originate from one sample, sequenced in a study of blood T cell repertoires in COVID-19. Method: immunoSEQ multiplex PCR; TCRdb's copy keeps in-frame clones and lacks some. Altogether fewer than 90,000 clones are present, around 84% being singletons, with the ten largest covering about 11%. The sample comprised peripheral blood. Receptors were obtained from a human donor in a cohort sampled during active COVID-19.

This chain connects TRBV9 to TRBJ1-2, with TRBD1 as a possible D gene (6 bases). Germline CDR1 and CDR2: SGDLS and YYNGEE. The V gene lost 3 bases and the J gene lost 8 bases, with 11 bases spanning the gap. The CDR3 has 12 residues. The CDR3, as DNA: TGTGCCAGCAGCGGCAGGGGTCTCGGCTACACCTTC. It translates to CASSGRGLGYTF. Together with reference TRBV9 and TRBJ1-2, the CDR3 gives the full variable domain: DSGVTQTPKHLITATGQRVTLRCSPRSGDLSVYWYQQSLDQGLQFLIQYYNGEERAKGNILERFSAQQFPDLHSELNLSSLELGDSALYFCASSGRGLGYTFGSGTRLTVV.

This chain links TRBV19 with TRBJ1-5; TRBD1 matches 9 bases. The CDR3 contains 15 residues. The V gene end was trimmed by 6 bases and the J gene end by 4 bases; junction bases not matched to a gene: 7. Germline V gene lookup returns CDR1 LNHDA and CDR2 SQIVND (reference sequence). The CDR3 nucleotides read TGTGCCAGTAGAAGGGGGGGACAGGGTAATCAGCCCCAGCATTTT. Translated, it gives CASRRGGQGNQPQHF.

The chain links TRBV15 to TRBJ2-1, with D unclear. V lost 1 base and J 8 bases, leaving 12 bases between the germline ends. The CDR3 is 14 amino acids. Germline-derived CDR1 and CDR2 are LNHNV and YYDKDF (reference sequence). The CDR3 DNA follows: TGTGCCACCAGCAGAGGACTCGTAGGCGATGAGCAGTTCTTC. It codes for CATSRGLVGDEQFF.

J is TRBJ2-7 and V is TRBV6-2 or TRBV6-3; D is possibly TRBD2 (5 bases). Deletions cut 5 bases from V and 3 bases from J, with 8 bases between. Germline V lookup: CDR1 MNHEY, CDR2 SVGEGT. The CDR3 totals 12 residues. CDR3 nucleotides: TGTGCCAGCAGTGGGAGCGGCTACGAGCAGTACTTC. It encodes CASSGSGYEQYF.

The J gene is TRBJ2-4, the V gene TRBV7-9, with D perhaps TRBD2 (6 bases). CDR3 size: 15 residues. The germline V gene encodes CDR1 SEHNR and CDR2 FQNEAQ (reference sequence). V lost 4 bases and J lost 8, with 18 bases in between. CDR3 DNA: TGTGCCAGCAGCTCGAGGGACTTATCGAGGGACATTCAGTACTTC. Amino acid sequence: CASSSRDLSRDIQYF.

This chain uses TRBV6-1 with TRBJ2-7; D may be TRBD1 (6 bases). This CDR3 comprises 14 residues. V was pared by 1 base and J by 3 bases, with 10 bases between. CDR1 is MNHNS, CDR2 SASEGT, per germline. The CDR3 loop reads CASSEGGHGYEQYF. DNA of the CDR3: TGTGCCAGCAGTGAAGGGGGGCACGGCTACGAGCAGTACTTC.

J is TRBJ2-3 and V is TRBV4-2; D possibly corresponds to TRBD1 (6 bases). Trimming took off 8 bases at V and 0 bases at J, with 12 bases between the two ends. Germline CDR1 LGHNA, CDR2 YNFKEQ. There are 14 residues in the CDR3. The CDR3 spells CASRTGISTDTQYF. The CDR3 nucleotides read TGTGCCAGCCGCACAGGGATCAGCACAGATACGCAGTATTTT.

Notes on this clone: The sample carries other DNA sequences with the same CDR3. The J gene is TRBJ1-4, the V gene TRBV18, with TRBD1 matching over 9 bases. V gave up 3 bases and J gave up 7 bases; unmatched junction bases: 3. In germline, CDR1 is KGHSH, CDR2 LQKENI. The CDR3 consists of 14 residues. For the CDR3, the DNA is TGTGCCAGCTCACCGACAGGGGGTGGTGAAAAACTGTTTTTT. This translates into CASSPTGGGEKLFF.

In its sample, this clone was seen once. V gene TRBV5-1 combines with J gene TRBJ2-5; 7 bases are shared with TRBD1. J was trimmed by 1 base and V by 0 bases; bases with no gene match: 3. The CDR3 is made up of 15 amino acids. CDR1 and CDR2 from the germline V gene are SGHRS and YFSETQ. CDR3 residues: CASSLAGTVQETQYF. The CDR3, as DNA: TGCGCCAGCAGCTTGGCCGGGACAGTCCAAGAGACCCAGTACTTC.

The chain carries TRBV4-1 and TRBJ2-4; D is possibly TRBD2 (6 bases). Trimming removed 0 bases at V and 7 bases at J, with 13 bases between. CDR1 MGHRA and CDR2 YSYEKL come from the germline V gene. The CDR3 has 15 residues. The CDR3 nucleotides are TGCGCCAGCAGCCAAGATGGGACGGAGGGGAACATTCAGTACTTC. It specifies CASSQDGTEGNIQYF.

The gene calls are TRBV27 and TRBJ1-1; tentatively, D is TRBD1 (5 bases). Trimming took off 5 bases at V and 4 bases at J, with 17 bases between the two ends. CDR1 is MNHEY, CDR2 SMNVEV, per germline (reference sequence). This CDR3 contains 15 residues. CDR3 residues: CASSPSGGRITEAFF. The DNA for the CDR3 is TGTGCCAGCAGTCCGTCCGGGGGGAGAATCACTGAAGCTTTCTTT.

This rearrangement joins TRBV12-3 or TRBV12-4 to TRBJ2-2, with TRBD2 as a possible D gene (6 bases). V was pared by 8 bases and J by 5 bases, with 12 bases between. The CDR3 is 13 residues long. CDR3 bases: TGTGCCAGCTGGGGGGTGGGAACCGGGGAGCTGTTTTTT. Its protein product is CASWGVGTGELFF.

The rearrangement joins TRBV5-1 to TRBJ2-5; TRBD2 matches at 7 bases. The germline V gene has CDR1 SGHRS and CDR2 YFSETQ. V lost 0 bases and J lost 1; bases outside the gene matches: 9. The CDR3 is made up of 17 amino acids. The CDR3 is CASSLASLGGSQETQYF. The CDR3 nucleotides read TGCGCCAGCAGCTTGGCTTCTCTGGGCGGGAGCCAAGAGACCCAGTACTTC.

The chain is built from TRBV6-5 and TRBJ1-2; 12 nucleotides align to TRBD1. The V segment lost 7 bases and the J segment 5 bases; nucleotides outside the gene matches: 5. This CDR3 has 14 residues. CDR1 and CDR2 from the germline V gene are MNHEY and SVGAGI. The CDR3 coding sequence is TGTGCCAGCAACCCGGGACAGGGGGCATATGGCTACACCTTC. It is translated as CASNPGQGAYGYTF.

The chain combines TRBV3-1 (or the pseudogene TRBV3-2) with TRBJ2-2, with D possibly TRBD2 on 6 matching bases. CDR3 length equals 14 residues. Per the germline V gene, CDR1 is LGHDT and CDR2 is YNNKEL (reference sequence). Trimming took off 3 bases at V and 1 base at J, with 6 bases between the two ends. The CDR3 DNA reads TGTGCCAGCAGCCAGCGGGAGAACACCGGGGAGCTGTTTTTT. This encodes CASSQRENTGELFF.

The V gene is TRBV30, the J gene TRBJ1-4; no reliable D call. The V gene's germline CDR1 is GTSNPN and CDR2 SVGIG (reference sequence). The CDR3 loop spans 12 amino acids. The V and J ends lost 8 bases and 6 bases respectively, with 13 bases between them. The CDR3 here is CALHGDDEKLFF. As DNA, the CDR3 is TGTGCCCTCCACGGGGATGATGAAAAACTGTTTTTT.

This clone was observed once. This chain uses TRBV5-6 with TRBJ2-2, with 9 nucleotides matching TRBD2. The CDR3 length is 18 residues. The ends lost 4 bases at V and 2 bases at J; junction bases unmatched: 12. The germline CDR1 and CDR2 sequences are SGHDT and YYEEEE. CDR3 region: CASSGGTGLAPNTGELFF. The CDR3 DNA reads as TGTGCCAGCAGCGGAGGGACCGGACTAGCGCCAAACACCGGGGAGCTGTTTTTT.

CDR3 nucleotides: TGTGCCAGCACCACCACAGGGGCCAACGTCCTGACTTTC. It encodes CASTTTGANVLTF. The chain is built from TRBV2 and TRBJ2-6; no firm D call. Between the trimmed V and J ends, which lost 7 bases and 4 bases, there was a span of 8 bases. Germline V gene lookup returns CDR1 SNHLY and CDR2 FYNNEI. The CDR3 loop spans 13 amino acids.

This chain joins TRBV19 and TRBJ1-5; TRBD1 aligns across 7 bases. There are 15 residues in the CDR3. Looked up from germline, CDR1 is LNHDA and CDR2 is SQIVND (reference sequence). J lost 7 bases, V lost 3 bases, and 9 bases had no gene match. The chain's CDR3 is CASSIGQGGGQPQHF. In DNA, the CDR3 is TGTGCCAGTAGTATTGGCCAGGGGGGAGGCCAGCCCCAGCATTTT. Variable domain in full (rest from reference TRBV19 and TRBJ1-5): DGGITQSPKYLFRKEGQNVTLSCEQNLNHDAMYWYRQDPGQGLRLIYYSQIVNDFQKGDIAEGYSVSREKKESFPLTVTSAQKNPTAFYLCASSIGQGGGQPQHFGDGTRLSIL.

The chain links TRBV7-9 to TRBJ2-5; the match to TRBD2 covers 16 bases. The CDR3 loop spans 17 amino acids. The V segment lost 5 bases and the J segment 5 bases; nucleotides outside the gene matches: 8. The germline gives CDR1 SEHNR, CDR2 FQNEAQ (reference sequence). For the CDR3, the DNA is TGTGCCAGCAGCCGGCCGGGACTAGCGGGGGGGCTGGAGACCCAGTACTTC. Translated, it gives CASSRPGLAGGLETQYF.

The chain couples TRBV14 to TRBJ2-3, with no clear D. This CDR3 is built from 16 residues. Germline loops: CDR1 SGHDN, CDR2 FVKESK. Trimming cost V 1 base and J 1 base, with 12 bases left between them. The CDR3 sequence is CASSQVFPSRTDTQYF. CDR3 nucleotides: TGTGCCAGCAGCCAAGTCTTTCCTTCTCGCACAGATACGCAGTATTTT.

This clone is a singleton in its sample. This chain uses TRBV5-1 with TRBJ2-1, with 11 bases identical to TRBD2. This CDR3 spans 14 amino acids. V dropped 4 bases and J dropped 6; count of bases not matched to a gene: 3. Per the germline V gene, CDR1 is SGHRS and CDR2 is YFSETQ. The CDR3 loop is CASSEGLAVNEQFF. The CDR3 DNA is TGCGCCAGCAGCGAGGGACTAGCGGTCAATGAGCAGTTCTTC.

This chain uses TRBV6-5 with TRBJ2-7; the match to TRBD1 covers 7 bases. J lost 2 bases, V lost 5 bases, and 6 bases had no gene match. The V gene's germline CDR1 is MNHEY and CDR2 SVGAGI. The CDR3 is 14 amino acids. In DNA form, the CDR3 reads TGTGCCAGCAGTCCGGGACAGCATACCTACGAGCAGTACTTC. This encodes CASSPGQHTYEQYF.

This clone was counted a single time. This rearrangement joins TRBV6-5 to TRBJ2-7, with TRBD2 matching over 7 bases. The ends lost 6 bases at V and 6 bases at J; junction bases unmatched: 14. Looked up from germline, CDR1 is MNHEY and CDR2 is SVGAGI. The CDR3 runs to 15 residues. The CDR3 is CASSAGYYGGGEQYF. As DNA, the CDR3 is TGTGCCAGCAGCGCCGGCTATTATGGGGGGGGCGAGCAGTACTTC.

V gene TRBV7-8 combines with J gene TRBJ1-1, with D perhaps TRBD1 (6 bases). V was shortened by 1 base and J by 0 bases, with 6 bases between the two germline ends. The CDR3 is made up of 14 amino acids. The germline V gene encodes CDR1 SGHVS and CDR2 FQNEAQ. CDR3 residues: CASSLEGVNTEAFF. CDR3 sequence (DNA): TGTGCCAGCAGCTTAGAGGGGGTGAACACTGAAGCTTTCTTT.

This clone came up once. The V gene is TRBV7-2, the J gene TRBJ2-3; tentatively, D is TRBD2 (5 bases). Trimming stripped 4 bases from V and 5 bases from J, with 22 bases between. The length of the CDR3 is 17 residues. Germline values: CDR1 SGHTA, CDR2 FQGNSA. CDR3 bases: TGTGCCAGCAGCTCCCGGCTTACTAGTTTCCGGGGAGATACGCAGTATTTT. Its translation is CASSSRLTSFRGDTQYF.

This rearrangement joins TRBV6-5 to TRBJ1-2, with TRBD1 matching 8 bases. This CDR3 contains 12 residues. CDR1 and CDR2 from the germline V gene are MNHEY and SVGAGI. J lost 2 bases, V lost 8 bases, and 1 base had no gene match. CDR3 sequence: CASRDRNYGYTF. For the CDR3, the DNA is TGTGCCAGCCGGGACAGGAACTATGGCTACACCTTC.

CDR3 in DNA: TGTGCCAGCAGTGACGGGGGGATGTGGAGGCAGTTCTTC. Protein product: CASSDGGMWRQFF. The V gene is TRBV6-4, the J gene TRBJ2-1; possibly TRBD2 for D (6 bases). V was shortened by 2 bases and J by 12 bases, with 14 bases between the two germline ends. Germline lookup yields CDR1 MRHNA and CDR2 SNTAGT. The CDR3 loop spans 13 amino acids.

The count of this clone is one. The chain has TRBV27 and TRBJ1-2; D is undetermined. The CDR3 consists of 13 residues. Germline V gives CDR1 MNHEY, CDR2 SMNVEV (reference sequence). The V end lost 2 bases, the J end lost 2 bases, and 6 bases lay between the germline ends. The CDR3 spells CASSLSGNYGYTF. The DNA for the CDR3 is TGTGCCAGCAGTTTAAGCGGCAACTATGGCTACACCTTC.

V usage is TRBV7-9 and J usage is TRBJ1-6; unclear D gene. Deletions cut 1 base from V and 10 bases from J, with 11 bases between. CDR3 length: 14 residues. CDR1 and CDR2 (germline): SEHNR, FQNEAQ (reference sequence). CDR3 sequence: CASSLEGKESPLHF. CDR3 sequence (DNA): TGTGCCAGCAGCTTAGAAGGCAAGGAGTCACCCCTCCACTTT.

In the case of this clone: Other DNA sequences in the same sample also yield this CDR3. The chain links TRBV18 to TRBJ1-3, with a weak D call TRBD1 (5 bases). The CDR3 runs to 15 residues. Germline V gene lookup returns CDR1 KGHSH and CDR2 LQKENI. The V end lost 3 bases, the J end lost 0 bases, and 9 bases lay between the germline ends. CDR3 loop: CASSPDSPSGNTIYF. CDR3 coding DNA: TGTGCCAGCTCACCCGACAGCCCCTCTGGAAACACCATATATTTT.

The chain combines TRBV6-5 with TRBJ2-7; TRBD2 matches 9 bases. The V gene end was trimmed by 6 bases and the J gene end by 0 bases; junction bases not matched to a gene: 3. Germline V gene data show CDR1 as MNHEY and CDR2 as SVGAGI. The CDR3 is made up of 14 amino acids. The chain's CDR3 is CASSRGGDSYEQYF. DNA of the CDR3: TGTGCCAGCAGCCGCGGGGGGGACTCCTACGAGCAGTACTTC.